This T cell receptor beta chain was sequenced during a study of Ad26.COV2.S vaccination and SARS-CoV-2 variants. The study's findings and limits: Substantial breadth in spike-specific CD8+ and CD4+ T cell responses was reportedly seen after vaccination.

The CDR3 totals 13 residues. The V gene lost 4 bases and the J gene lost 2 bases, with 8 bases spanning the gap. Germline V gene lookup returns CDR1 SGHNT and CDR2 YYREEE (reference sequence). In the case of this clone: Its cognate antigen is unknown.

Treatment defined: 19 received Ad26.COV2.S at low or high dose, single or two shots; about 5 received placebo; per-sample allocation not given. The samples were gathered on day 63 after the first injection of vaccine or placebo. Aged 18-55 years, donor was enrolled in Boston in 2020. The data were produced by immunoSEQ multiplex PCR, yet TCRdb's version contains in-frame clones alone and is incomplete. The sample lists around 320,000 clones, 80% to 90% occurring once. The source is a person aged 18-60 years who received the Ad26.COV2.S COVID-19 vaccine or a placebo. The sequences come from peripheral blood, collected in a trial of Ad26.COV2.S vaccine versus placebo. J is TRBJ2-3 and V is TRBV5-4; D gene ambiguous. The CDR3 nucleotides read TGTGCCAGCAGCCGGGTGGACACAGATACGCAGTATTTT. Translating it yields CASSRVDTDTQYF.